These 16 T cell receptor beta chains were sequenced from one sample in a study of T cells after yellow fever vaccination. MiXCR, applied by TCRdb to the 5' RACE reads, yields one record per CDR3 protein. In the table there are 150,000 to 200,000 distinct CDR3 sequences, 9.3% of which are singletons. Sample: CD8+ T cells sorted from PBMCs, taken 45 days after the yellow fever booster vaccination. Source of these receptors: a man aged 18 to 30 who received the YFV17D yellow fever vaccine.

In its sample, this clonotype was seen a few times. V is TRBV27 and J is TRBJ1-4; D is uncertain. Germline-derived CDR1 and CDR2 are MNHEY and SMNVEV (reference sequence). This CDR3 has 14 residues. V was pared by 3 bases and J by 3 bases, with 8 bases between. The CDR3 sequence is CASSLGTANEKLFF. The CDR3 DNA follows: TGTGCCAGCAGTTTGGGTACAGCTAATGAAAAACTGTTTTTT.

In this sample, this clonotype turned up a few times. The chain recombines TRBV7-8 with TRBJ2-7; the D is unclear. Between the trimmed V and J ends, which lost 1 base and 3 bases, there was a span of 10 bases. CDR3 size: 14 residues. CDR1 and CDR2 from the germline V gene are SGHVS and FQNEAQ. The CDR3 spells CASSLGRRNYEQYF. For the CDR3, the DNA is TGTGCCAGCAGCTTAGGGCGACGGAACTACGAGCAGTACTTC.

In this sample, this clonotype turned up a few times. This chain links TRBV27 with TRBJ2-5; 8 bases line up with TRBD2. Looked up from germline, CDR1 is MNHEY and CDR2 is SMNVEV (reference sequence). The CDR3 length is 16 residues. Trimming at V came to 3 bases and at J to 3 bases, leaving 9 bases not matched to a gene. The CDR3 here is CASSFLRGATKETQYF. The CDR3 nucleotides are TGTGCCAGCAGTTTCTTGCGGGGGGCAACTAAAGAGACCCAGTACTTC.

There are many counts of this clonotype. The rearrangement links TRBV5-5 to TRBJ1-1; D is unresolved. The CDR3 is 13 amino acids. Germline V gene data show CDR1 as SGHKS and CDR2 as YYEKEE (reference sequence). V was clipped by 1 base and J by 0 bases, with 4 bases between them. The DNA for the CDR3 is TGTGCCAGCAGCTTGACGGTGAACACTGAAGCTTTCTTT. This translates into CASSLTVNTEAFF.

The chain uses TRBV6-2 or TRBV6-3 and TRBJ2-1, with D perhaps matching TRBD2 (6 bases). Trimming took 1 base from V and 6 from J, leaving 10 bases between them. The CDR3 has 14 residues. Germline V gene lookup returns CDR1 MNHEY and CDR2 SVGEGT. CDR3 amino acids: CASSYWDLGNEQFF. The CDR3 DNA sequence: TGTGCCAGCAGTTACTGGGACTTAGGCAATGAGCAGTTCTTC.

The chain joins TRBV10-3 to TRBJ2-3, with D possibly TRBD2 on 5 matching bases. Per the germline V gene, CDR1 is ENHRY and CDR2 is SYGVKD. CDR3 length: 15 amino acids. The germline V and J ends were trimmed by 3 bases and 3 bases, with 13 bases remaining between them. The chain's CDR3 is CAISEIGLATDTQYF. Written as DNA, the CDR3 is TGTGCCATCAGTGAAATCGGGTTAGCGACAGATACGCAGTATTTT.

This clonotype has a handful of counts. The genes are TRBV28 and TRBJ1-6, with TRBD1 identical over 9 bases. V lost 8 bases and J lost 2; bases outside the gene matches: 7. This CDR3 is built from 16 residues. Germline V lookup: CDR1 MDHEN, CDR2 SYDVKM. CDR3 protein: CASLWTGATYNSPLHF. Here the CDR3 DNA reads TGTGCCAGCTTATGGACAGGGGCTACCTATAATTCACCCCTCCACTTT. The variable domain in full, with the rest retrieved from reference TRBV28 and TRBJ1-6, is DVKVTQSSRYLVKRTGEKVFLECVQDMDHENMFWYRQDPGLGLRLIYFSYDVKMKEKGDIPEGYSVSREKKERFSLILESASTNQTSMYLCASLWTGATYNSPLHFGNGTRLTVT.

The chain is built from TRBV7-9 and TRBJ2-2, with D possibly TRBD2 on 5 matching bases. V was pared by 1 base and J by 4 bases, with 10 bases between. Germline V CDR1 and CDR2: SEHNR, FQNEAQ (reference sequence). This CDR3 has 15 residues. CDR3 sequence reads: CASSLGVGVTGELFF. The DNA for the CDR3 is TGTGCCAGCAGCTTAGGGGTCGGGGTCACCGGGGAGCTGTTTTTT. The full variable domain, with the rest looked up from reference TRBV7-9 and TRBJ2-2, is DTGVSQNPRHKITKRGQNVTFRCDPISEHNRLYWYRQTLGQGPEFLTYFQNEAQLEKSRLLSDRFSAERPKGSFSTLEIQRTEQGDSAMYLCASSLGVGVTGELFFGEGSRLTVL.

This clonotype was counted at least ten times. The chain carries TRBV7-9 and TRBJ2-3; no firm D call. The CDR3 contains 13 residues. V lost 5 bases, J lost 6 bases, and 12 bases lay in between. The germline V gene has CDR1 SEHNR and CDR2 FQNEAQ (reference sequence). CDR3 DNA: TGTGCCAGCAGCGCCCTTAGGAGCGATACGCAGTATTTT. Translated, it gives CASSALRSDTQYF.

This chain connects TRBV4-1 to TRBJ2-7, with D hard to call. There are 14 residues in the CDR3. V lost 2 bases and J lost 4, with 12 bases in between. Per the germline V gene, CDR1 is MGHRA and CDR2 is YSYEKL. The DNA for the CDR3 is TGCGCCAGCAGCCAAACCACCGGATCTTACGAGCAGTACTTC. This codes for CASSQTTGSYEQYF.

This clonotype has more than one count but fewer than ten. This rearrangement joins TRBV19 to TRBJ2-5, with D unclear. Germline V gives CDR1 LNHDA, CDR2 SQIVND (reference sequence). This CDR3 region has 12 residues. Trimming removed 5 bases from V and 3 bases from J, with 7 bases in between. The CDR3 reads CASSSGEETQYF. CDR3 DNA sequence: TGTGCCAGTAGTTCTGGGGAAGAGACCCAGTACTTC.

There are a few counts of this clonotype. This chain uses TRBV10-3 with TRBJ2-5, with unresolved D. The germline gives CDR1 ENHRY, CDR2 SYGVKD. The CDR3 runs to 15 residues. Between the trimmed V and J ends, which lost 2 bases and 3 bases, there was a span of 13 bases. DNA of the CDR3: TGTGCCATCAGTGAGGGAAGGTCCGAAAAAGAGACCCAGTACTTC. Its protein product is CAISEGRSEKETQYF.

This clonotype was counted many times. This sequence joins TRBV27 and TRBJ2-1; 10 bases agree with TRBD2. Unmatched junction bases numbered 6, after V lost 6 bases and J lost 1 base. In germline, CDR1 is MNHEY, CDR2 SMNVEV (reference sequence). This CDR3 spans 16 amino acids. CDR3 in amino acids: CASRASGGLSYNEQFF. In DNA, the CDR3 is TGTGCCAGCAGGGCTAGCGGGGGCCTTTCCTACAATGAGCAGTTCTTC.

The chain combines TRBV29-1 with TRBJ2-1; D is perhaps TRBD2 (5 bases). CDR1 and CDR2 (germline): SQVTM, ANQGSEA. V was trimmed by 7 bases and J by 5 bases, leaving 12 bases between them. The CDR3 extends over 12 amino acids. CDR3 protein: CSGRGGNNEQFF. Here the CDR3 DNA reads TGCAGCGGACGAGGAGGAAACAATGAGCAGTTCTTC.

The V gene is TRBV7-9, the J gene TRBJ2-1; D ambiguous. Germline lookup yields CDR1 SEHNR and CDR2 FQNEAQ (reference sequence). V was shortened by 5 bases and J by 6 bases, with 11 bases between the two germline ends. This CDR3 comprises 13 residues. CDR3 residues: CASSLPSTNEQFF. The CDR3 region has the DNA TGTGCCAGCAGCCTCCCATCCACCAATGAGCAGTTCTTC.

The chain combines TRBV23-1 with TRBJ2-3; unclear D gene. TRBV23-1 is noted as an ORF with a role that remains uncertain. The ends were cut back, 4 bases at V and 1 base at J, with 21 bases in the middle. This CDR3 contains 18 residues. CDR3 region: CASSPPPVGSNGTDTQYF. The CDR3 DNA follows: TGCGCCAGCAGTCCCCCCCCCGTTGGTAGTAACGGCACAGATACGCAGTATTTT.